This T cell receptor beta chain was recovered during a study of blood T cell repertoires in COVID-19. Repertoires were generated with immunoSEQ multiplex PCR, while TCRdb's copy carries only in-frame clones and drops some. In the table there are 140,000 or so clones, more than 80% of which are singletons. The sequencing sample was made of PBMCs or T cells enriched from blood (not recorded which). The source of this sequence is a young woman who had been exposed to COVID-19.

CDR3 sequence (DNA): TGTGCCAGCAGCCAAGAATCGACAGATACGCAGTATTTT. Its protein is CASSQESTDTQYF. The rearrangement joins TRBV3-1 (or the pseudogene TRBV3-2) to TRBJ2-3; D is unresolved. Trimming took 0 bases from V and 3 from J, leaving 4 bases between them. The CDR3 is 13 residues long. The germline CDR1 and CDR2 sequences are LGHDT and YNNKEL (reference sequence).